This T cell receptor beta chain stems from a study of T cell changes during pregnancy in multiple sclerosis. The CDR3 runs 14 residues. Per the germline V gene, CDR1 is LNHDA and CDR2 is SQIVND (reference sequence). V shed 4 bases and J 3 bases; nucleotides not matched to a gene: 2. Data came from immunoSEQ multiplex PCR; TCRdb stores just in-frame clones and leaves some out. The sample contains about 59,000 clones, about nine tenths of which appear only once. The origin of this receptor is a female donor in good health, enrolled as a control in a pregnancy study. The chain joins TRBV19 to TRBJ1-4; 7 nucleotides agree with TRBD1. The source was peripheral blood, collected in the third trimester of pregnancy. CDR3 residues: CASSTQGSNEKLFF. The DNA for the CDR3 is TGTGCCAGTAGTACACAGGGGTCTAATGAAAAACTGTTTTTT.